This TCR beta chain was identified in a study of cytomegalovirus exposure and HLA in healthy donors. The CDR3 runs to 14 residues. V was shortened by 3 bases and J by 3 bases, with 12 bases between the two germline ends. CDR1 and CDR2 (germline): MNHEY, SMNVEV (reference sequence). Produced via immunoSEQ multiplex PCR; TCRdb's table is partial and in-frame only. This table has a few hundred thousand clones, about 92% appearing once. A word on this clone: Other DNA sequences in this specimen translate into the identical CDR3.

The sample taken for sequencing was PBMCs. This receptor was taken from a woman in her thirties in good health and CMV-seronegative. This chain links TRBV27 with TRBJ2-7; D is uncertain. The CDR3 DNA is TGTGCCAGCAGTTTTTTGGGAAGTAGCTACGAGCAGTACTTC. It yields the protein CASSFLGSSYEQYF.